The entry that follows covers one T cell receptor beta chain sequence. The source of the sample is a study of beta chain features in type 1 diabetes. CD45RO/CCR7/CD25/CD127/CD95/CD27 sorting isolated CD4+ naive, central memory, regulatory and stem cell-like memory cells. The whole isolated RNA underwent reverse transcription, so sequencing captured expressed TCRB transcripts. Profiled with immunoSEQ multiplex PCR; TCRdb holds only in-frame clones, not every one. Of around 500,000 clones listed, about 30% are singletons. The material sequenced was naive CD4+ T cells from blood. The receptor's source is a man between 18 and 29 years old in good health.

CDR3: CASSFYESPRQPQHF. In DNA form, the CDR3 reads TGTGCCAGCAGCTTCTACGAGTCCCCTCGTCAGCCCCAGCATTTT. The chain joins TRBV5-6 to TRBJ1-5; D ambiguous. V was clipped by 2 bases and J by 6 bases, with 15 bases between them. CDR1 and CDR2 (germline): SGHDT, YYEEEE. The CDR3 is 15 residues long.